This paragraph covers one T cell receptor (beta chain) sequence. What it binds is not known. Adult donors, all healthy and HIV-negative, had no recent acute infections or vaccinations. CDR1 and CDR2 from the germline V gene are MRHNA and SNTAGT. This CDR3 spans 13 amino acids. V lost 6 bases to trimming and J lost 0 bases, with 5 bases between them. The sample originates from a study of shared clonotypes between healthy human individuals. Whole-study results and caveats: Sharing of clonotypes among donors was expected to vary with sequencing depth.

Unsorted PBMC DNA was run through sequencing on ten immunoSEQ deep assay plates. Only in-frame clones appear in the TCRdb table, and some are missing; sequencing was by immunoSEQ multiplex PCR. This table holds some 480,000 clones, 79% found once. This sequence was found in a woman aged 40 to 50 in good health. Some clones in this sample may be carry-over from other donors' samples. V is TRBV6-4 and J is TRBJ2-2; unclear D gene. Sequencing was carried out using PBMCs. The CDR3 region is CASRAPNTGELFF. The CDR3 DNA reads as TGTGCCAGCAGGGCACCGAACACCGGGGAGCTGTTTTTT.